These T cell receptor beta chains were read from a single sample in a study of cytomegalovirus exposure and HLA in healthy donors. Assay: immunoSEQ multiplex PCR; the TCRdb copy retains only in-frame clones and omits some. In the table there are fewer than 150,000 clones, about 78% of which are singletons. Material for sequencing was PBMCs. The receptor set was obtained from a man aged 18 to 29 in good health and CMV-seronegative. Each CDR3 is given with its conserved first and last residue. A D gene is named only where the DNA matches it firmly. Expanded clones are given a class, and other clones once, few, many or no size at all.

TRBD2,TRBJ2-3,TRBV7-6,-,TGTGCCAGCAGCTTAGGCCTAGCGGGGGGCACAGATACGCAGTATTTT,CASSLGLAGGTDTQYF
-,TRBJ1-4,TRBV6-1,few,TGTGCCAGCCGGAGCAGGGTGAATGAAAAACTGTTTTTT,CASRSRVNEKLFF
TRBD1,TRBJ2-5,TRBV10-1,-,TGCGCCAGCAGTGAGTCAACCGGGACAGGGCCCCAAGAGACCCAGTACTTC,CASSESTGTGPQETQYF
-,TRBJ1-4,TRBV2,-,TGTGCCAGCAGTGACGGGGGGAGAACTAATGAAAAACTGTTTTTT,CASSDGGRTNEKLFF
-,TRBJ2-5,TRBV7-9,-,TGTGCCAGCAGCTTAGGGGCGGAGACCCAGTACTTC,CASSLGAETQYF
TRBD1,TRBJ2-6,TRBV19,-,TGTGCCAGTGTCCGGCAGGGGGCAAATTCTGGGGCCAACGTCCTGACTTTC,CASVRQGANSGANVLTF
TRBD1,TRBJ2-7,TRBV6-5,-,TGTGCCAGCAGTGCAGGGACAGGGATTCTGGGGGAGCAGTACTTC,CASSAGTGILGEQYF
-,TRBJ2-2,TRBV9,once,TGTGCCAGCAGCGACCGACTAGTTGGGGCCGGGGAGCTGTTTTTT,CASSDRLVGAGELFF
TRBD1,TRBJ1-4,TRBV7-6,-,TGTGCCAGCAGGTTACGCAGGGGGGTTAATGAAAAACTGTTTTTT,CASRLRRGVNEKLFF
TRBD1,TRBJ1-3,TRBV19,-,TGTGCCAGTACTCAAGGGACAGTGGTATCCACCATATATTTT,CASTQGTVVSTIYF
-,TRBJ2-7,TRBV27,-,TGTGCCAGCAGTTTAACGATTGGGAGGAAAACCTACGAGCAGTACTTC,CASSLTIGRKTYEQYF
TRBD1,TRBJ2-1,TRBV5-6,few,TGTGCCAGCAGCCCCTCGACAGGGGACCTCTACAATGAGCAGTTCTTC,CASSPSTGDLYNEQFF
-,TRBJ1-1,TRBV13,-,TGTGCCAGCAGCTTTGTTGCGGGGATGAACACTGAAGCTTTCTTT,CASSFVAGMNTEAFF
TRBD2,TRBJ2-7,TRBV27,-,TGTGCCAGCAGTTCCGGACTAGCGTCCTACGAGCAGTACTTC,CASSSGLASYEQYF
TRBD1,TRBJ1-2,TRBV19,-,TGTGCCAGTAGTATAGGACAGGGAAACGGCTACACCTTC,CASSIGQGNGYTF
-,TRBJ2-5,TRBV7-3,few,TGTGCCAGCAGCTTAACGGGGCTAAGACAAGAGACCCAGTACTTC,CASSLTGLRQETQYF
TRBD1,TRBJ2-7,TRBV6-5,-,TGTGCCAGCAGTCCGGACAGGGGGCTTGCCTACGAGCAGTACTTC,CASSPDRGLAYEQYF
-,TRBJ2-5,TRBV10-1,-,TGCGCCAGCAGTGAGAGGACCGGAGGACCGGAGACCCAGTACTTC,CASSERTGGPETQYF
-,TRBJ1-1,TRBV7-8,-,TGTGCCAGCAGCTCCCAGCAGGCCGGGACACTATCCGAAGCTTTCTTT,CASSSQQAGTLSEAFF
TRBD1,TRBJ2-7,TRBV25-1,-,TGTGCCAGCAGCCGGGACAGGAGCTCCTACGAGCAGTACTTC,CASSRDRSSYEQYF
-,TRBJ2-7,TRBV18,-,TGTGCCAGCTCACCGACTGTCTACGAGCAGTACTTC,CASSPTVYEQYF
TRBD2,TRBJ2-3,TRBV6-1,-,TGTGCCAGCAGTGAGATTGCTAGCGGGAGGGAGGCAGATACGCAGTATTTT,CASSEIASGREADTQYF
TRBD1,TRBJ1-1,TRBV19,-,TGTGCCAGTAGTAATACAGGGGGCACTGAAGCTTTCTTT,CASSNTGGTEAFF
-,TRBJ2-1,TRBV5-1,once,TGCGCCAGCAGCTTGGCCCAGGGGATGAGGAGCAATGAGCAGTTCTTC,CASSLAQGMRSNEQFF